The 17 T cell receptor beta chains listed next were all sequenced from one sample in a study of cytomegalovirus exposure and HLA in healthy donors. PCR employed 60 Vbeta and 13 Jbeta primers. Profiling relied on immunoSEQ multiplex PCR, and the TCRdb table lists in-frame clones only, not all of them. In the table there are about 140,000 clones, roughly 70% of which are singletons. Sequencing used PBMCs. Receptor source: a young man in good health and CMV-seronegative.

V and J are TRBV28 and TRBJ1-1, with 7 bases lining up with TRBD1. The CDR3 loop spans 14 amino acids. Germline V gene data show CDR1 as MDHEN and CDR2 as SYDVKM. V lost 1 base, J lost 11 bases, and 10 bases stayed unmatched. CDR3 sequence reads: CASSLSGDRDRAFF. The CDR3 DNA is TGTGCCAGCAGTTTATCGGGCGACAGGGATCGGGCTTTCTTT.

The rearrangement joins TRBV7-9 to TRBJ1-5; D is unresolved. The CDR3 sequence is 11 residues long. Per germline, CDR1 SEHNR and CDR2 FQNEAQ (reference sequence). Trimming removed 4 bases from V and 6 bases from J, with 4 bases in between. The CDR3, as DNA: TGTGCCAGCAGCTCACTTCAGCCCCAGCATTTT. Its translation is CASSSLQPQHF.

There are a few counts of this clone. The chain couples TRBV18 to TRBJ1-6; D gene uncertain. This CDR3 spans 13 amino acids. The ends were cut back, 3 bases at V and 6 bases at J, with 6 bases in the middle. Germline V CDR1 and CDR2: KGHSH, LQKENI. CDR3 sequence reads: CASSPGPNSPLHF. DNA of the CDR3: TGTGCCAGCTCACCGGGCCCTAATTCACCCCTCCACTTT. Based on the CDR3 plus reference TRBV18 and TRBJ1-6, the full variable domain is NAGVMQNPRHLVRRRGQEARLRCSPMKGHSHVYWYRQLPEEGLKFMVYLQKENIIDESGMPKERFSAEFPKEGPSILRIQQVVRGDSAAYFCASSPGPNSPLHFGNGTRLTVT.

The rearrangement uses TRBV5-1 and TRBJ2-3; D is ambiguous. Germline CDR1 reads SGHRS; CDR2 reads YFSETQ. The CDR3 has 13 amino acids. Trimming stripped 3 bases from V and 2 bases from J, with 7 bases between. The CDR3 DNA reads TGCGCCAGCAGCTCGAGCTACACAGATACGCAGTATTTT. As protein: CASSSSYTDTQYF. Full variable domain (outside the CDR3, taken from reference TRBV5-1 and TRBJ2-3): KAGVTQTPRYLIKTRGQQVTLSCSPISGHRSVSWYQQTPGQGLQFLFEYFSETQRNKGNFPGRFSGRQFSNSRSEMNVSTLELGDSALYLCASSSSYTDTQYFGPGTRLTVL.

The chain has TRBV19 and TRBJ1-5; no clear D. This CDR3 has 15 residues. The V end lost 4 bases, the J end lost 1 base, and 11 bases lay between the germline ends. Germline values: CDR1 LNHDA, CDR2 SQIVND (reference sequence). The CDR3 region is CASSTIPYSNQPQHF. CDR3 nucleotides: TGTGCCAGTAGTACGATTCCCTACAGCAATCAGCCCCAGCATTTT.

This rearrangement joins TRBV5-4 to TRBJ1-6; D is ambiguous. CDR3 length: 14 amino acids. The V end was cut by 0 bases, the J end by 2 bases, with 3 bases between. Germline CDR1 reads SGHNT; CDR2 reads YYREEE (reference sequence). CDR3 DNA: TGTGCCAGCAGCTTGGGTACCTATAATTCACCCCTCCACTTT. Translating gives CASSLGTYNSPLHF.

This chain connects TRBV9 to TRBJ2-6, with D perhaps matching TRBD2 (6 bases). Germline values: CDR1 SGDLS, CDR2 YYNGEE. This CDR3 contains 18 residues. The ends were cut back, 1 base at V and 0 bases at J, with 14 bases in the middle. The CDR3 DNA sequence: TGTGCCAGCAGCGTATGGGCGGGGTACCTCTCTGGGGCCAACGTCCTGACTTTC. It translates to CASSVWAGYLSGANVLTF.

This clone was found a few times. This rearrangement joins TRBV6-5 to TRBJ1-3; D possibly corresponds to TRBD1 (6 bases). Trimming took off 6 bases at V and 0 bases at J, with 12 bases between the two ends. The CDR3 runs 15 residues. CDR1 MNHEY and CDR2 SVGAGI come from the germline V gene. CDR3 protein: CASSSRGSSGNTIYF. CDR3 sequence (DNA): TGTGCCAGCAGCAGCAGGGGTAGCTCTGGAAACACCATATATTTT.

CDR3 residues: CASSLGSSRQQNIQYF. The CDR3 coding sequence is TGTGCCAGCAGCTTAGGGTCCTCGAGACAGCAAAACATTCAGTACTTC. The chain is built from TRBV7-8 and TRBJ2-4; D might be TRBD1 (5 bases). The CDR3 consists of 16 residues. The V gene's germline CDR1 is SGHVS and CDR2 FQNEAQ. V was trimmed by 1 base and J by 5 bases, leaving 15 bases between them.

The chain has TRBV30 and TRBJ2-1, with 9 bases lining up with TRBD2. Germline trimming cut 4 bases from V and 1 base from J; bases unmatched to any gene: 11. The CDR3 totals 17 residues. CDR1 is GTSNPN, CDR2 SVGIG, per germline (reference sequence). The CDR3, as DNA: TGTGCCTGGAACAGGGCCCGACTAGCGGTATCCTACAATGAGCAGTTCTTC. It encodes CAWNRARLAVSYNEQFF. Combining the CDR3 with reference TRBV30 and TRBJ2-1 gives the whole variable domain SQTIHQWPATLVQPVGSPLSLECTVEGTSNPNLYWYRQAAGRGLQLLFYSVGIGQISSEVPQNLSASRPQDRQFILSSKKLLLSDSGFYLCAWNRARLAVSYNEQFFGPGTRLTVL.

The chain couples TRBV6-1 to TRBJ2-3; D may be TRBD2 (5 bases). Germline loops: CDR1 MNHNS, CDR2 SASEGT. V lost 7 bases to trimming and J lost 6 bases, with 14 bases between them. This CDR3 contains 13 residues. CDR3 nucleotide sequence: TGTGCCAGCACGGGATGGTCGCGGGATACGCAGTATTTT. Protein product: CASTGWSRDTQYF.

The gene calls are TRBV28 and TRBJ1-2; D not resolved. V lost 2 bases to trimming and J lost 4 bases, with 5 bases between them. Germline assignment: CDR1 MDHEN and CDR2 SYDVKM. The CDR3 has 12 amino acids. The CDR3: CASSLRGYGYTF. CDR3 DNA: TGTGCCAGCAGTTTACGGGGCTATGGCTACACCTTC.

This chain joins TRBV5-1 and TRBJ2-1; TRBD2 agrees at 10 bases. The V gene's germline CDR1 is SGHRS and CDR2 YFSETQ. V gave up 9 bases and J gave up 0 bases; unmatched junction bases: 15. The CDR3 runs 18 residues. The CDR3 DNA follows: TGCGCCACCTCCGGAGTAGCGGGGGGTAAGAGCTCCTACAATGAGCAGTTCTTC. Encoded protein: CATSGVAGGKSSYNEQFF.

V gene TRBV19 combines with J gene TRBJ2-5; 7 nucleotides agree with TRBD2. The ends lost 4 bases at V and 4 bases at J; junction bases unmatched: 12. The CDR3 is made up of 16 amino acids. The germline gives CDR1 LNHDA, CDR2 SQIVND (reference sequence). The CDR3 bases are TGTGCCAGTAGTAGCCTTGGGGGGGAAGAAGGAGAGACCCAGTACTTC. It specifies CASSSLGGEEGETQYF.

The V gene is TRBV2, the J gene TRBJ1-1; no clear D gene. The CDR3 sequence is 15 residues long. From germline, CDR1 is SNHLY and CDR2 FYNNEI. V was clipped by 7 bases and J by 3 bases, with 18 bases between them. CDR3 DNA sequence: TGTGCCAGCACCGGCCTCCAGGCCGGGGACACTGAAGCTTTCTTT. It codes for CASTGLQAGDTEAFF.

V usage is TRBV6-5 and J usage is TRBJ2-3; possible D gene TRBD2, 5 bases. CDR1 is MNHEY and CDR2 is SVGAGI in the germline V gene. The germline V and J ends were trimmed by 7 bases and 0 bases, with 8 bases remaining between them. The length of the CDR3 is 13 residues. The CDR3 DNA reads as TGTGCCAGCAACCGACTAAGCACAGATACGCAGTATTTT. This gives the protein CASNRLSTDTQYF.

This chain links TRBV11-2 with TRBJ2-1, with 8 positions matching TRBD2. The CDR3 runs to 14 residues. Per germline, CDR1 SGHAT and CDR2 FQNNGV. The ends lost 6 bases at V and 7 bases at J; junction bases unmatched: 8. The DNA of the CDR3 is TGTGCCAGCAGACGGGAGGGCCGGGGGAATGAGCAGTTCTTC. Protein sequence: CASRREGRGNEQFF.